The T cell receptor (beta chain) under discussion was sequenced for a study of technical replicates of blood from a few donors. The ends were cut back, 4 bases at V and 5 bases at J, with 11 bases in the middle. The germline gives CDR1 SNHLY, CDR2 FYNNEI. This CDR3 has 14 amino acids. Method: immunoSEQ multiplex PCR; TCRdb's copy keeps in-frame clones and lacks some. The table includes tens of thousands of clones, approximately 94% detected once. The chain links TRBV2 to TRBJ1-4, with D unresolved. Sequenced sample: T cells isolated from PBMCs. The sequence came from a human donor in good health. DNA of the CDR3: TGTGCCAGCAGTGGGGCCGGGAAGAATGAAAAACTGTTTTTT. Amino acids: CASSGAGKNEKLFF.